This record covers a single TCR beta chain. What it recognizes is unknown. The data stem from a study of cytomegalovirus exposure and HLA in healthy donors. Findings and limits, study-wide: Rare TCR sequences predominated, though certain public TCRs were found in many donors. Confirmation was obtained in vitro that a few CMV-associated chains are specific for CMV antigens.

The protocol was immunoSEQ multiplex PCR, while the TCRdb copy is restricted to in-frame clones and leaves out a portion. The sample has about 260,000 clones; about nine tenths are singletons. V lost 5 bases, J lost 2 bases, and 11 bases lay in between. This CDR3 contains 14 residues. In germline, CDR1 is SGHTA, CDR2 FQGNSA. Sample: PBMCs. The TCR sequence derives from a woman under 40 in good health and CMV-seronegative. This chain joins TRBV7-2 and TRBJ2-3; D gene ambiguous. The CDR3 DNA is TGTGCCAGCAGCGCACAAAGACACACAGATACGCAGTATTTT. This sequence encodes CASSAQRHTDTQYF.